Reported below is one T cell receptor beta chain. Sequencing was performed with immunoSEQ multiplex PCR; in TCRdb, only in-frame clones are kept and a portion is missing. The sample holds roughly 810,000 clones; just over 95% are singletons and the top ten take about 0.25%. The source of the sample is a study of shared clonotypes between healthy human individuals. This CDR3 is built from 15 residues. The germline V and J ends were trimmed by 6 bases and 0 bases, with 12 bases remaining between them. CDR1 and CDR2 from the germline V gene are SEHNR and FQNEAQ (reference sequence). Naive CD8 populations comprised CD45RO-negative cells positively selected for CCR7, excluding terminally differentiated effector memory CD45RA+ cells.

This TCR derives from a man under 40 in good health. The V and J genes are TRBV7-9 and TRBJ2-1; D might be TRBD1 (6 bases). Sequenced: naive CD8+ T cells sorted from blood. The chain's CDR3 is CASSWTEASYNEQFF. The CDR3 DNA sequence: TGTGCCAGCAGTTGGACAGAGGCCTCCTACAATGAGCAGTTCTTC.